Described below is a single T cell receptor beta chain sequence and its context. The target antigen is unknown. V lost 3 bases, J lost 5 bases, and 11 bases lay in between. CDR1 is MNHEY and CDR2 is SMNVEV in the germline V gene (reference sequence). The CDR3 spans 13 residues. cDNA reverse transcribed from extracted RNA served as the sequencing template. Only in-frame clones appear in the TCRdb table, and some are missing; sequencing was by immunoSEQ multiplex PCR. The table has roughly 140,000 clones, 45% to 55% seen once. The data derive from a study of CD8+ T cells in alopecia areata. Study context: Treated patients took oral tofacitinib at 5 to 10 mg twice daily. The drug, tofacitinib, lasted 6 to 18 months, followed by 6 months off drug.

General study points: It was lesional scalp, especially alopecia totalis/universalis, that showed higher clonality than normal scalp. Mice showed TCR sharing more clearly than patients did, possibly owing to HLA.

The chain couples TRBV27 to TRBJ2-7; maybe TRBD1 (6 bases). The sample here was CD8+ T cells sorted from blood, taken at week 0. This receptor was identified in a human donor with alopecia areata. The chain's CDR3 is CASSLLGAHEQYF. The CDR3 DNA is TGTGCCAGCAGTTTGTTGGGGGCCCACGAGCAGTACTTC.